These T cell receptor beta chains were read from a single sample in a study of blood T cell repertoires in COVID-19. Assay used: immunoSEQ multiplex PCR; TCRdb lists only in-frame clones, some missing. The sample lists 72,000 or so clones, around 80% seen once, with 9.2% in the top ten. Sequencing used peripheral blood. These receptors came from a human donor in a cohort sampled during active COVID-19. Each CDR3 is given with its conserved first and last residue. The order of the fields is V gene, D gene, clone size, J gene, CDR3 protein, CDR3 DNA. D genes are given only for firm matches. Clone size is not always given. Where it is, it says once, few, many or a class for expanded clones.

V: TRBV14
D: NA
size: many
J: TRBJ2-1
CDR3: CASSLLDRNEQFF
DNA: TGTGCCAGCAGCCTCCTAGACAGGAATGAGCAGTTCTTC

V: TRBV18
D: NA
size: NA
J: TRBJ2-7
CDR3: CASSLQGHGSYEQYF
DNA: TGTGCCAGCTCACTCCAGGGTCATGGGTCCTACGAGCAGTACTTC

V: TRBV1
D: NA
size: NA
J: TRBJ2-7
CDR3: CTSSQEGQGAFYEQYF
DNA: TGCACCAGCAGCCAAGAGGGACAGGGGGCCTTCTACGAGCAGTACTTC

V: TRBV2
D: NA
size: NA
J: TRBJ1-1
CDR3: CASTRSQLDTEAFF
DNA: TGTGCCAGCACCCGCTCCCAACTCGACACTGAAGCTTTCTTT

V: TRBV7-9
D: TRBD2
size: NA
J: TRBJ2-7
CDR3: CASSLSLGLAGDEQYF
DNA: TGTGCCAGCAGCTTAAGTTTAGGGCTAGCGGGAGACGAGCAGTACTTC

V: TRBV24-1
D: NA
size: NA
J: TRBJ1-1
CDR3: CATSDFPPGATEAFF
DNA: TGTGCCACCAGTGATTTTCCCCCCGGTGCCACTGAAGCTTTCTTT

V: TRBV24-1
D: NA
size: NA
J: TRBJ2-3
CDR3: CATSASSITDTQYF
DNA: TGTGCCACCAGTGCGTCTAGCATCACAGATACGCAGTATTTT

V: TRBV28
D: TRBD1
size: NA
J: TRBJ1-2
CDR3: CASSSPDRGNGYTF
DNA: TGTGCCAGCAGTTCCCCGGACAGGGGAAATGGCTACACCTTC

V: TRBV6-5
D: NA
size: NA
J: TRBJ1-4
CDR3: CASSNMAPSEKLFF
DNA: TGTGCCAGCAGCAACATGGCCCCTAGCGAAAAACTGTTTTTT

V: TRBV24-1
D: NA
size: NA
J: TRBJ1-4
CDR3: CATSEGLENEKLFF
DNA: TGTGCCACCAGTGAAGGTCTGGAGAATGAAAAACTGTTTTTT

V: TRBV7-3
D: NA
size: NA
J: TRBJ2-2
CDR3: CASSFGNPSVGELFF
DNA: TGTGCCAGCAGCTTTGGCAATCCATCCGTCGGGGAGCTGTTTTTT

V: TRBV6-5
D: TRBD1
size: NA
J: TRBJ1-2
CDR3: CASSYLRTGGGYGYTF
DNA: TGTGCCAGCAGTTACTTACGGACAGGGGGCGGCTATGGCTACACCTTC

V: TRBV3-1/TRBV3-2
D: TRBD1
size: NA
J: TRBJ1-1
CDR3: CASSQQTGIAFF
DNA: TGTGCCAGCAGCCAACAGACAGGGATCGCTTTCTTT

V: TRBV5-6
D: NA
size: NA
J: TRBJ2-7
CDR3: CASSLEGAYEQYF
DNA: TGTGCCAGCAGCTTGGAGGGGGCCTACGAGCAGTACTTC

V: TRBV6-6
D: TRBD1
size: NA
J: TRBJ2-7
CDR3: CASTGQGFEQYF
DNA: TGTGCCAGCACGGGACAGGGGTTCGAGCAGTACTTC

V: TRBV21-1
D: NA
size: NA
J: TRBJ1-5
CDR3: CASSKDGGCSNQPQHF
DNA: TGTGCCAGCAGCAAGGATGGAGGGTGTAGCAATCAGCCCCAGCATTTT

V: TRBV9
D: NA
size: NA
J: TRBJ2-2
CDR3: CASSGGGGLNTGELFF
DNA: TGTGCCAGCAGCGGGGGTGGAGGTCTAAACACCGGGGAGCTGTTTTTT

V: TRBV28
D: NA
size: NA
J: TRBJ2-5
CDR3: CASSPRGTQYF
DNA: TGTGCCAGCAGTCCCCGGGGGACCCAGTACTTC

V: TRBV18
D: TRBD1
size: NA
J: TRBJ2-1
CDR3: CASSPSVGTGYNEQFF
DNA: TGTGCCAGCTCACCATCCGTTGGGACAGGATACAATGAGCAGTTCTTC

V: TRBV7-2
D: TRBD2
size: NA
J: TRBJ2-5
CDR3: CASSFLPRGGSRGETQYF
DNA: TGTGCCAGCAGCTTCCTCCCTAGGGGCGGGAGCCGGGGGGAGACCCAGTACTTC

V: TRBV18
D: NA
size: NA
J: TRBJ2-5
CDR3: CASSPTRETQYF
DNA: TGTGCCAGCTCACCGACTCGTGAGACCCAGTACTTC

V: TRBV9
D: NA
size: NA
J: TRBJ2-3
CDR3: CASKTGSEGGTQYF
DNA: TGTGCCAGCAAGACGGGATCAGAGGGTGGTACGCAGTATTTT